This TCR beta chain comes out of a study of vaccination effects on CD4 cells after COVID-19. The overall study: There were two convalescent patients who gave samples 16 days and one week before vaccination.

The length of the CDR3 is 13 residues. Trimming took 5 bases from V and 2 from J, leaving 10 bases between them. Prior to sequencing, the ViraFEST assay stimulated PBMC with viral peptide pools, which expanded the antigen-specific CD4+ T cells. Once cultured for roughly 10 days, the cells underwent separation to obtain CD4+ T cells. This person caught SARS-CoV-2 sometime from March to December 2020, and PCR testing confirmed the infection. About this clone: Its antigen is not known.

Sequencing was performed with immunoSEQ multiplex PCR; in TCRdb, only in-frame clones are kept and a portion is missing. In the table there are around 49,000 clones, around 80% of which are singletons. The specimen was CD4+ T cells from PBMCs cultured with a peptide pool, collected before COVID-19 vaccination. This clonotype originated in a human donor who had a prior SARS-CoV-2 infection. The chain combines TRBV12-3 or TRBV12-4 with TRBJ2-7; D remains unclear. The CDR3 spells CASSGTMAYEQYF. CDR3 bases: TGTGCCAGCAGTGGCACGATGGCCTACGAGCAGTACTTC.